The TCR beta chain under discussion was sequenced for a study of T-cell reconstitution after alpha-beta-depleted transplantation in children. This clonotype was counted a few times. What it binds is not known. CDR1 and CDR2 (germline): DFQATT, SNEGSKA (reference sequence). Trimming stripped 0 bases from V and 2 bases from J, with 12 bases between. This CDR3 has 15 residues. The study, taken as a whole, reports: T cells produced anew were the main source of T-cell counts and diversity one year after transplant. About two months after transplant, alpha-beta T cells reportedly came from several hundred expanded graft clones.

Preparation of the TCRbeta library involved a method that used unique molecular identifiers. TCRdb fed the PCR reads into MiXCR, producing one record per CDR3 protein. The top ten clones hold roughly 11% of a sample with a few hundred thousand distinct CDR3 sequences, more than 20% of them seen once. Material: PBMCs, mostly from graft donor cells, obtained 180 days after TCRalphabeta/CD19-depleted stem cell transplant. The chain uses TRBV20-1 and TRBJ2-3, with TRBD2 as a possible D gene (5 bases). This sequence was found in a male patient between 5 and 17 years old who had a stem cell transplant for acute lymphoblastic leukemia, so the T cells may come from the graft donor. CDR3 in amino acids: CSARDKQRNTDTQYF. CDR3 sequence (DNA): TGCAGTGCTAGAGATAAGCAGCGGAACACAGATACGCAGTATTTT.